Reported below is one T cell receptor (beta chain). Its target is not known. RNA transcripts provided the source from which TCR beta CDR3 regions were amplified. HTBI primers were used for first-round RT-PCR of the TCR CDR3. TCRdb fed the multiplex PCR reads into MiXCR, producing one record per CDR3 protein. The sample holds about 370,000 distinct CDR3 sequences, 12% to 15% seen once. The CDR3 is 13 amino acids. V lost 8 bases and J 6 bases, leaving 14 bases between the germline ends. The record originates from a study of T cells in Graves' hyperthyroidism and ophthalmopathy. Whole-study results and caveats: Most thyroid clonotypes that were expanded above 0.001 also turned up in blood. A 13 V-J signature model discriminated ophthalmopathy versus stable hyperthyroidism.

Based on clinical symptoms, serum thyroxine and TRAb, thyroid ultrasound and orbital computed tomography, diagnoses were reached. This receptor was identified in a woman in her sixties with Graves' ophthalmopathy. Sequenced material: blood. The V call is TRBV12-3 or TRBV12-4, the J call TRBJ2-1; a weak D match, TRBD2 (6 bases). In DNA form, the CDR3 reads TGTGCCAGCGGGGGGACCTGGCTCAATGAGCAGTTCTTC. Protein product: CASGGTWLNEQFF.